The clone carrying this TCR beta chain was found once. The CDR3 spans 15 residues. Trimming cost V 0 bases and J 10 bases; bases outside gene matches: 9. Looked up from germline, CDR1 is PRHDT and CDR2 is FYEKMQ (reference sequence). Assay used: immunoSEQ multiplex PCR; TCRdb lists only in-frame clones, some missing. The sample has just under 40,000 clones, 87% seen once. This record comes from a study of blood T cell repertoires in COVID-19. On the study more broadly: Samples representing acute and convalescent COVID-19 were sourced from the United States, Italy and Spain. Sample material is recorded as cDNA or gDNA derived from T cells, B-cell-depleted T cells, or PBMCs.

Sequences were obtained from peripheral blood. The receptor comes from a man aged 50 to 59 with active or convalescent COVID-19. The chain links TRBV13 to TRBJ2-1; TRBD1 agrees at 7 bases. The CDR3 region is CASSLGSAGGVEQFF. The CDR3 bases are TGTGCCAGCAGCTTAGGATCGGCAGGGGGAGTAGAGCAGTTCTTC.